The 2 T cell receptor beta chains presented below share a single source sample, sequenced in a study of shared clonotypes between healthy human individuals. Measured with immunoSEQ multiplex PCR; TCRdb has only the in-frame clones, and not every one. The sample gives about 180,000 clones, approximately 92% of which show up once; 0.067% is in the top ten. The specimen sequenced was naive CD4+ T cells sorted from blood. Subset of the sample: CD45RA+ positively selected. Every receptor here comes from a woman aged 25 to 39 in good health.

This sequence joins TRBV5-1 and TRBJ2-7, with D perhaps TRBD1 (5 bases). V lost 5 bases and J lost 6, with 12 bases in between. Germline CDR1 SGHRS, CDR2 YFSETQ. The CDR3 totals 12 residues. The CDR3 loop is CASRGIGAEQYF. As DNA, the CDR3 is TGCGCCAGCAGAGGGATAGGGGCCGAGCAGTACTTC. Based on the CDR3 plus reference TRBV5-1 and TRBJ2-7, the full variable domain is KAGVTQTPRYLIKTRGQQVTLSCSPISGHRSVSWYQQTPGQGLQFLFEYFSETQRNKGNFPGRFSGRQFSNSRSEMNVSTLELGDSALYLCASRGIGAEQYFGPGTRLTVT.

This chain links TRBV7-9 with TRBJ1-1, with a possible D match to TRBD1 (6 bases). Trimming removed 3 bases at V and 5 bases at J, with 10 bases between. The CDR3 spans 13 residues. CDR1 and CDR2 (germline): SEHNR, FQNEAQ (reference sequence). CDR3 sequence (DNA): TGTGCCAGCAGCTTTCGAGGGGGAACTGAAGCTTTCTTT. As protein: CASSFRGGTEAFF.